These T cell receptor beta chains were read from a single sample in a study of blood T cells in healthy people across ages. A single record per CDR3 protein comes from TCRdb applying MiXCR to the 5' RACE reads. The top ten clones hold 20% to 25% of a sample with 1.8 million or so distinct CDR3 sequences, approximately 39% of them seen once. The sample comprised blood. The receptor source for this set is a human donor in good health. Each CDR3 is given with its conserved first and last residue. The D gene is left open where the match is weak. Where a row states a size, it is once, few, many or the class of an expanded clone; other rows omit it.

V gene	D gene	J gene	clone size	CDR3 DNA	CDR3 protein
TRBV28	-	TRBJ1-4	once	TGTGGCAGCAGTTTATTACAGGGAGCTTATGAAAAACTGTTTTTT	CGSSLLQGAYEKLFF
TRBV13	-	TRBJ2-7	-	TGTGCCAGCAGCGTCACAGGGAATTTTTCCTACGAGCAGTACTTC	CASSVTGNFSYEQYF
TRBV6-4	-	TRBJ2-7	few	TGTGCCAGCGAAGACAGGCCTCCCCCCTACGAGCAGTACTTC	CASEDRPPPYEQYF
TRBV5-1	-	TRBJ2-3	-	TGCGCCAGCAGGGCCCCTGGAGACTACATGACAGATACGCAGTATTTT	CASRAPGDYMTDTQYF
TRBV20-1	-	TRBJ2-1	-	TGCAGTGCCTCCCTGGGGCGGGACTACAATGAGCAGTTCTTC	CSASLGRDYNEQFF
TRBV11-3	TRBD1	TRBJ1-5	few	TGTGCCAGCAGCTTAGATGGGACAGGGAATCAGCCCCAGCATTTT	CASSLDGTGNQPQHF
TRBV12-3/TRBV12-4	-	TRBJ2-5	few	TGTGCCAGCAGTTATGACCACAACGGAGAGACCCAGTACTTC	CASSYDHNGETQYF
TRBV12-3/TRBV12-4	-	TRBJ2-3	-	TGTGCCAGCAGGGCTCGGGGCCGCGCAGATACGCAGTATTTT	CASRARGRADTQYF
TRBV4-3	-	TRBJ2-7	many	TGCGCCAGCAGCCAATGGGCCTACTACGAGCAGTACTTC	CASSQWAYYEQYF
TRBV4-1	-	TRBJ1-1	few	TGCGCCAGCAGCCAATTTTCGGGAAGAGCTTTCTTT	CASSQFSGRAFF
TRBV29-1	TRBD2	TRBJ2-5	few	TGCAGCGTCGCTAACCGCCTAACTAGCGGGGGTTTGGGGGAGCAGTACTTC	CSVANRLTSGGLGEQYF
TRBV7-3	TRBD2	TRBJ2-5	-	TGTGCCAGCAGCCAAGGTAGCGGGGGGGCCGAAGAGACCCAGTACTTC	CASSQGSGGAEETQYF
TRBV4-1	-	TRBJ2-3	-	TGCGCCAGCAGCCAAGATCGTCAGTTCACAGATACGCAGTATTTT	CASSQDRQFTDTQYF
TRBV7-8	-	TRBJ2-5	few	TGTGCCAGCAGCCCCCGACTGCGCCAAGAGACCCAGTACTTC	CASSPRLRQETQYF
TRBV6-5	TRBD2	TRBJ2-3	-	TGTGCCAGCAGTCCTCTTAGCGGGGGGTTAGATACGCAGTATTTT	CASSPLSGGLDTQYF
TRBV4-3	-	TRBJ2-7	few	TGCGCCAGCAGCCTTATATGGACGACAACATACGAGCAGTACTTC	CASSLIWTTTYEQYF
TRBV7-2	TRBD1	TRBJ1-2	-	TGTGCCAGCGGCTCCAGGGGGGGGGAGTATGGCTACACCTTC	CASGSRGGEYGYTF
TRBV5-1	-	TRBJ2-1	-	TGCGCCAGCCATAACCGGGTCGATGTCTATGATGAGCAGTTCTTC	CASHNRVDVYDEQFF
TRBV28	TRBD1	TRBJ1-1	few	TGTGCCAGCAAGGAGTTTAGTTTGGGACAGCATAAACCTGGAGCTTTCTTT	CASKEFSLGQHKPGAFF
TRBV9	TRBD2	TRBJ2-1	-	TGTGCCAGCAGCCCTCACGCGGGGGGTGAGCAGTTCTTC	CASSPHAGGEQFF
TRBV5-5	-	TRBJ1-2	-	TGTGCCAGCAGCATTAGTCCCGGGACGTTTGGCTACACCTTC	CASSISPGTFGYTF
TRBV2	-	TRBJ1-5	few	TGTGCCAGCAGTGATGCCATAGGAGGCGGCAACCAGCCCCAGCATTTT	CASSDAIGGGNQPQHF
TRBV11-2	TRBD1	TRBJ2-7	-	TGTGCCAGCAGCCCTCTGGGGGCCAAAGCCAACAGGGGTAATTACTACGAGCAGTACTTC	CASSPLGAKANRGNYYEQYF
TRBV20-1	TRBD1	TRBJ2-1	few	TGCAGTGCTAGGAAAGGGACAGTCAACAATGAGCAGTTCTTC	CSARKGTVNNEQFF
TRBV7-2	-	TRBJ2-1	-	TGTGCCAGCAGCCCCCGTTGGGGGGAGCAGTTCTTC	CASSPRWGEQFF
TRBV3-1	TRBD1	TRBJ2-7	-	TGTGCCAGCAGCCAGGACAGGGGCGACATCTACGAGCAGTACTTC	CASSQDRGDIYEQYF
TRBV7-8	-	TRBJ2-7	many	TGTGCCAGCAGCGATCTTGTAGCGGCCTCCTACGAGCAGTACTTC	CASSDLVAASYEQYF
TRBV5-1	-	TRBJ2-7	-	TGCGCCAGCAGCATATTCGATAGCTACGAGCAGTGCTTC	CASSIFDSYEQCF
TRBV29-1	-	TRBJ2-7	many	TGCAGCGTGGGGGACGGTACCTACGAGCAGTACTTC	CSVGDGTYEQYF
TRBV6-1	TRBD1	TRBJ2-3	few	TGTGCCAGCAGTGATAGGGGGCTATCACCAGATACGCAGTATTTT	CASSDRGLSPDTQYF
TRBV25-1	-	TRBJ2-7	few	TGTGCCAGCAGTGAATTTTTTGCGAGGGAGCAGTACTTC	CASSEFFAREQYF
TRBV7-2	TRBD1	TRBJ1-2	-	TGTGCCAGCAGCTTACGAACAGGGGGCGACTATGGCTACACCTTC	CASSLRTGGDYGYTF
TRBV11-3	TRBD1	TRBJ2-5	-	TGTGCCAGCAGCTTAGCACAGGGACAGCAAGAGACCCAGTACTTC	CASSLAQGQQETQYF
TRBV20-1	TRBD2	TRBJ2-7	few	TGCAGTGCTAGAAAAGGCGGGGGACTCTCCTACGAGCAGTACTTC	CSARKGGGLSYEQYF
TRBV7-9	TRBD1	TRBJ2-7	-	TGTGCCAGCAGCTCCCCAACAGGGGCCTACGGGCAGTACTTC	CASSSPTGAYGQYF
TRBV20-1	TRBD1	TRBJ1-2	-	TGCAGGGACCCGGGACAGGAATTCAATGGCTACACCTTC	CRDPGQEFNGYTF